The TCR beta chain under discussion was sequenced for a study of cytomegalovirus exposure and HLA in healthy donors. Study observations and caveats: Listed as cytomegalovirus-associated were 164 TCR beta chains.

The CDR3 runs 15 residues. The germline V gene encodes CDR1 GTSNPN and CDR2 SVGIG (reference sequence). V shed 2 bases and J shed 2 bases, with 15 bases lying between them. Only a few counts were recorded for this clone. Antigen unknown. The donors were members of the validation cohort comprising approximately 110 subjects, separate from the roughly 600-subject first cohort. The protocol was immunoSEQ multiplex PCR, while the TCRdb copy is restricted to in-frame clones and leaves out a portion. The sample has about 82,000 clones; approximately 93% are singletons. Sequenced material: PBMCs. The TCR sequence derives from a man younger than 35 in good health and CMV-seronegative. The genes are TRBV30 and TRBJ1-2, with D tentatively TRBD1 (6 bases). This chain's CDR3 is CAWSPRGAGNYGYTF. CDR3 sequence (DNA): TGTGCCTGGAGTCCCCGGGGGGCGGGGAACTATGGCTACACCTTC. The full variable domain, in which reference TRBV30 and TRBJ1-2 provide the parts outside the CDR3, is SQTIHQWPATLVQPVGSPLSLECTVEGTSNPNLYWYRQAAGRGLQLLFYSVGIGQISSEVPQNLSASRPQDRQFILSSKKLLLSDSGFYLCAWSPRGAGNYGYTFGSGTRLTVV.